This T cell receptor beta chain stems from a study of response to subunit inactivated influenza vaccine. There are many counts of this clonotype. Its specificity is not known. Study results and limitations: Seasonal influenza vaccination, on each occasion, was suggested by the authors to recruit few new T cells.

TCRdb re-analysed the RT-PCR reads in MiXCR, keeping a single row per CDR3 protein. The sample has approximately 700,000 distinct CDR3 sequences; approximately 14% are singletons. This TCR was recovered from a man over 45 who received an inactivated influenza vaccine. The source was PBMCs from blood, collected roughly 13 days after vaccination.

The CDR3 reads CASSFISRQLNTEAFF. In DNA form, the CDR3 reads TGTGCCAGCAGCTTTATTAGCCGACAGTTGAACACTGAAGCTTTCTTT. The chain has TRBV7-2 and TRBJ1-1, with D tentatively TRBD1 (5 bases). The germline CDR1 and CDR2 sequences are SGHTA and FQGNSA. This CDR3 contains 16 residues. Trimming removed 3 bases from V and 0 bases from J, with 14 bases in between.